This TCR beta chain was sequenced for a study of blood T cell repertoires in COVID-19. CDR1 SGHVS and CDR2 FQNEAQ come from the germline V gene. The CDR3 is 16 amino acids. Trimming removed 5 bases from V and 3 bases from J; junction bases left unmatched: 9. There are a few counts of this clone. Only in-frame clones appear in the TCRdb table, and some are missing; sequencing was by immunoSEQ multiplex PCR. The sample holds fewer than 350,000 clones, roughly nine tenths seen once. Sequenced: PBMCs or T cells enriched from blood (not recorded which). This chain connects TRBV7-8 to TRBJ1-1; 10 nucleotides align to TRBD1. The sequence came from a woman between 40 and 55 years old who had recovered from COVID-19. This CDR3 is CASSPGQGGYDTEAFF. The DNA of the CDR3 is TGTGCCAGCAGCCCCGGACAGGGGGGTTATGACACTGAAGCTTTCTTT. Full variable domain (outside the CDR3, taken from reference TRBV7-8 and TRBJ1-1): GAGVSQSPRYKVAKRGQDVALRCDPISGHVSLFWYQQALGQGPEFLTYFQNEAQLDKSGLPSDRFFAERPEGSVSTLKIQRTQQEDSAVYLCASSPGQGGYDTEAFFGQGTRLTVV.